The T cell receptor beta chain under discussion was sequenced for a study of T cell responses to AZD1222 COVID-19 vaccine (dated by TCRdb to 2020 to 2023). About the study as a whole: A total of approximately 240 trial participants underwent TCR sequencing, of whom about 210 had received two doses of AZD1222 and 26 had received two doses of the MenACWY control vaccine. Trial participants were enrolled by age into 18-55, 56-69 and 70-plus year subgroups, with about 150, 28 and 57 TCR-sequenced participants respectively.

For this clone: Which antigen it targets is not known. The input lacks base qualities; no much larger clone sits a single base away.

What the study reported, not specific to this receptor: Because no day 14 peak-response samples were available, the repertoires could be characterized only after the peak T cell response. In the small 56-69-year group, the increase in depth fell short of significance, most likely because of low power. The vaccine-associated CD4 TCRs covered the entire spike protein, and the dominant responses fell in regions 160-218 and 743-854. Participants were mostly white British and included more females than males, and it was suggested by the authors that clonal diversity may have been underestimated. Conclusions about previously exposed vaccinees are limited because only a handful of AZD1222 recipients were SARS-CoV-2 seropositive at baseline. After two AZD1222 doses, spike-specific TCR breadth and depth were significantly higher than at day 0 and than in MenACWY recipients. Nearly half of unique spike-specific TCRs reportedly recognized epitopes outside regions mutated in the B.1.351 and B.1.1.7 variants.

The CDR3 regions of human TCRbeta chains were subjected to immunosequencing. The study's own analysis went as follows. TCRs in the repertoires were matched against a reference library of SARS-CoV-2-specific TCRs that had been generated with the MIRA antigen-specificity platform. Breadth was defined as the fraction of unique TCRs that were SARS-CoV-2-associated. Depth was defined as the fraction of total T cells that were SARS-CoV-2-associated. Using the MIRA data, each spike-specific TCR was assigned both to the spike region to which the TCR was reactive and to a CD4 or CD8 class. Log10-transformed breadth and depth values were compared by one-way ANOVA with Sidak's multiple comparisons tests. Not all clones reach the TCRdb copy of this immuneACCESS table, which keeps in-frame sequences only. Checked studies attribute under half of the gap to unresolved V genes and leave the rest unexplained. The D gene and trimming were derived from the DNA, and the V and J assignments and clone size from that table. Across this sample there are 65,000 to 70,000 clones, with 75% to 90% seen only once. 25% of the sample goes to the ten largest clones.

The time point label of this sample denotes: about 28 days (+/-7) after the second vaccine dose. Because spike-specific TCR depth and breadth did not differ between the two schedules, AZD1222 recipients who got a second dose at roughly 4 weeks were pooled with those who got a second dose at roughly 12 weeks. Vaccinee samples were obtained from the UK trials COV001 and COV002, which included a single-blind randomized controlled phase 2/3 trial of AZD1222 (ChAdOx1 nCoV-19) in healthy adults. For TCRbeta chain sequencing, PBMC samples were collected from trial participants at day 0 and at day 28 after the second dose. The CDR3 measures 13 amino acids from cysteine to phenylalanine. Here the CDR3 DNA is all that survives: 39 bases in frame from base 1. The germline ends are 8 bases apart after V is trimmed by 0 bases and J by 6 bases. The germline V gene encodes CDR1 LNHNV and CDR2 YYDKDF (reference sequence).

This chain joins TRBV15 to TRBJ1-1, with no D gene named confidently. The TCR sequence derives from an adult who received the AZD1222 COVID-19 vaccine. Sequenced material: peripheral blood, taken 28 days after the second AZD1222 dose. The sequenced DNA is TGTGCCACCAGCAGAGATAGGCCCGCTGAAGCTTTCTTT. It specifies CATSRDRPAEAFF.